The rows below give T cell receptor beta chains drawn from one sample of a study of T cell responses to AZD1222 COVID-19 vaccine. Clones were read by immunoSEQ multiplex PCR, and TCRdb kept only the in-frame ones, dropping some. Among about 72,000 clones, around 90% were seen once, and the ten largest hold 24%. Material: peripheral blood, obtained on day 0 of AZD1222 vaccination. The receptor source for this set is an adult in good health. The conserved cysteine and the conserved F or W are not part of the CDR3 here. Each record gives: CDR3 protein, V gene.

CDR3 protein: ASSQELGEKLF; V gene: TRBV12-3/TRBV12-4
CDR3 protein: ASSKCKGPGGYEQY; V gene: TRBV21-1
CDR3 protein: ASSNNRGLVYGYT; V gene: TRBV6-5
CDR3 protein: ASIGHSLGFQPQH; V gene: TRBV28
CDR3 protein: ASSLGLSVRGLPSYEQY; V gene: TRBV13
CDR3 protein: ASRRGMNTEAF; V gene: TRBV28
CDR3 protein: ASSSRTGGGYGYT; V gene: TRBV6-5
CDR3 protein: ASSEGDRVNEKLF; V gene: TRBV2
CDR3 protein: ASRAGTDYEQY; V gene: TRBV5-1
CDR3 protein: ASSQGKHNEQF; V gene: TRBV3-1/TRBV3-2
CDR3 protein: ASSPSATRNEQF; V gene: TRBV9
CDR3 protein: ASSPRGLVGETQY; V gene: TRBV19
CDR3 protein: ASRVEGQLNTEAF; V gene: TRBV2
CDR3 protein: AWSATVDRHQPQH; V gene: TRBV30
CDR3 protein: ASSAIAGGNTDTQY; V gene: TRBV9
CDR3 protein: ASTLEGVSNQPQH; V gene: TRBV2
CDR3 protein: ASSWLSGSYNEQF; V gene: TRBV7-6
CDR3 protein: ASSLGQSPNYGYT; V gene: TRBV7-9
CDR3 protein: ASSTVAGNTGELF; V gene: TRBV7-7
CDR3 protein: ASSQGWTATNEKLF; V gene: TRBV4-1
CDR3 protein: ASSFDGSNTGELF; V gene: TRBV4-1
CDR3 protein: ASSPGTGVSPLH; V gene: TRBV7-9
CDR3 protein: ASSSGSGSQETQY; V gene: TRBV28
CDR3 protein: ASRGTGELF; V gene: TRBV11-3
CDR3 protein: ASSEPPGGGQETQY; V gene: TRBV25-1
CDR3 protein: ASSIDKRGNYNEQF; V gene: TRBV19
CDR3 protein: ASSPGGGYNEQF; V gene: TRBV5-4
CDR3 protein: ASSYGDRATDTQY; V gene: TRBV6-9
CDR3 protein: ASSQESRGYGYT; V gene: TRBV4-2
CDR3 protein: ASSPRGTNTGELF; V gene: TRBV18
CDR3 protein: ASSSTGSGELF; V gene: TRBV6-5
CDR3 protein: AISAPGANVLT; V gene: TRBV10-3
CDR3 protein: SVRTGTHEQY; V gene: TRBV29-1
CDR3 protein: ASSSNTGFTQY; V gene: TRBV7-3
CDR3 protein: ASSYDRRETQY; V gene: TRBV6-6
CDR3 protein: ASSLGGDATNTEAF; V gene: TRBV4-2
CDR3 protein: ASIAGGAGYNEQF; V gene: TRBV27
CDR3 protein: ASTLGRADTQY; V gene: TRBV7-2
CDR3 protein: ASGAQGINDEQF; V gene: TRBV2
CDR3 protein: ASSPDLGGRRGDSYEQY; V gene: TRBV7-2
CDR3 protein: ASSFRGPPPLH; V gene: TRBV5-6
CDR3 protein: ASSSGMNTEAF; V gene: TRBV6-2/TRBV6-3
CDR3 protein: ASSEARGMETQY; V gene: TRBV2
CDR3 protein: SVGRGALNTEAF; V gene: TRBV29-1
CDR3 protein: ASSSGANYGYT; V gene: TRBV2
CDR3 protein: ASSYDRTEAF; V gene: TRBV7-9
CDR3 protein: ASRGDDYEQY; V gene: TRBV2
CDR3 protein: ASSPLEQGYYGYT; V gene: TRBV9
CDR3 protein: ASTVLPSRLLNTEAF; V gene: TRBV11-2
CDR3 protein: AISETGGNQPQH; V gene: TRBV10-3
CDR3 protein: ASSASYEQY; V gene: TRBV7-8
CDR3 protein: ASALAGAGAGELF; V gene: TRBV6-5
CDR3 protein: ASSQASGGTGELF; V gene: TRBV7-3
CDR3 protein: ASSPTYQETQY; V gene: TRBV18
CDR3 protein: ASLRDENTEAF; V gene: TRBV2
CDR3 protein: ATVHKQGVGGYT; V gene: TRBV28
CDR3 protein: ASSITSNQPQH; V gene: TRBV19
CDR3 protein: ASSLSARTDTQY; V gene: TRBV9
CDR3 protein: ASSSGQGRELF; V gene: TRBV19